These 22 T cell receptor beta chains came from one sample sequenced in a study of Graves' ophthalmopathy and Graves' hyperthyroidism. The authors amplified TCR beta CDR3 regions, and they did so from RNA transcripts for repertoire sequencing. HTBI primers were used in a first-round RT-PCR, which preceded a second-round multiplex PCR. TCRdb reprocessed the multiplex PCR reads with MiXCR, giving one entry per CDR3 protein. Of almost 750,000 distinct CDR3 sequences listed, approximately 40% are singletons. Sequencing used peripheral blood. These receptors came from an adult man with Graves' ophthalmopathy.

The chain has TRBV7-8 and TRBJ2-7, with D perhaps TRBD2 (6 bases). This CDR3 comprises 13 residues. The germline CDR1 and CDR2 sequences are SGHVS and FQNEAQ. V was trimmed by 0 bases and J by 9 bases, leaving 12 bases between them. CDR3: CASSLAASERQYF. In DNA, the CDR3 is TGTGCCAGCAGCTTAGCGGCTAGCGAGAGGCAGTACTTC.

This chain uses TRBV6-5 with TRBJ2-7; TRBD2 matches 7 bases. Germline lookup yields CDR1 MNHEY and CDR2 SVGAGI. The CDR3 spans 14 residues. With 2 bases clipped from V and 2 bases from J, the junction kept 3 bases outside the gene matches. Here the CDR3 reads CASSYNAGAYEQYF. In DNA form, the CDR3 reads TGTGCCAGCAGTTACAATGCGGGAGCCTACGAGCAGTACTTC.

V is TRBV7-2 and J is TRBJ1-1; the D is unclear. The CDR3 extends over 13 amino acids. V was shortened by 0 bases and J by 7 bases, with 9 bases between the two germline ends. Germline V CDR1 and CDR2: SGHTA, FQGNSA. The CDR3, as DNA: TGTGCCAGCAGCTTAGCCTGGCAGTATGAAGCTTTCTTT. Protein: CASSLAWQYEAFF.

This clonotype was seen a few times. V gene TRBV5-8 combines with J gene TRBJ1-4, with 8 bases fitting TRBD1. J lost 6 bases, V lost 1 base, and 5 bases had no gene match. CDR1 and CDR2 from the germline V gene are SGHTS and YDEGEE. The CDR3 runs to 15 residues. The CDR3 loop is CASSLFQGADEKLFF. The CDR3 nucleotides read TGTGCCAGCAGCTTGTTCCAGGGGGCTGATGAAAAACTGTTTTTT. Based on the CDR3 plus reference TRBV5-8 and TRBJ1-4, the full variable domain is EAGVTQSPTHLIKTRGQQATLRCSPISGHTSVYWYQQALGLGLQFLLWYDEGEERNRGNFPPRFSGRQFPNYSSELNVNALELEDSALYLCASSLFQGADEKLFFGSGTQLSVL.

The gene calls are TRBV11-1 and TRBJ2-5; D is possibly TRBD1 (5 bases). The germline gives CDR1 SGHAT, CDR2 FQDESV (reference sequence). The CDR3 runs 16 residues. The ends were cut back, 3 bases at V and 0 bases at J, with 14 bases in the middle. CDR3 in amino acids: CASSFRTRRNQETQYF. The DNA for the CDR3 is TGTGCCAGCAGCTTCCGGACAAGGCGTAACCAAGAGACCCAGTACTTC.

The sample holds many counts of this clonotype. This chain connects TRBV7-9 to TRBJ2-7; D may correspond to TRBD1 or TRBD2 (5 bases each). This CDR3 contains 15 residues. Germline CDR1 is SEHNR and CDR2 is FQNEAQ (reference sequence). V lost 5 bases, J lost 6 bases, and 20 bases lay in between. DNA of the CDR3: TGTGCCAGCAGCCGTCGGGACGCCTCGGGTCGCGAGCAGTACTTC. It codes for CASSRRDASGREQYF.

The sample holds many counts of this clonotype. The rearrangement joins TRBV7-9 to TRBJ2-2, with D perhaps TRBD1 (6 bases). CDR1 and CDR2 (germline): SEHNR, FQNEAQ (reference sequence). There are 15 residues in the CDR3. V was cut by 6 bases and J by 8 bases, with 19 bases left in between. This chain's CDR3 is CASSPSTGRVGELFF. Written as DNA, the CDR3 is TGTGCCAGCAGTCCGTCCACAGGGCGGGTTGGGGAGCTGTTTTTT.

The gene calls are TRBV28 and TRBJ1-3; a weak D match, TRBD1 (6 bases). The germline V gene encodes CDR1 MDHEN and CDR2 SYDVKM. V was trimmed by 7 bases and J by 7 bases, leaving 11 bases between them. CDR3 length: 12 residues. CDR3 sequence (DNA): TGTGCCAGCAATCAGGGGCTTAACACCATATATTTT. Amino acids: CASNQGLNTIYF.

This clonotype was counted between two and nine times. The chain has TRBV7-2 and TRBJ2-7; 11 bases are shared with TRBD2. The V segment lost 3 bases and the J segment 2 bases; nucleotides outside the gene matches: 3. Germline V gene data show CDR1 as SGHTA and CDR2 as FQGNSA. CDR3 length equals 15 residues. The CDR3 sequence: CASSFIAGGAYEQYF. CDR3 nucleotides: TGTGCCAGCAGCTTCATAGCGGGAGGGGCCTACGAGCAGTACTTC.

CDR3 region: CATSDPGTGKRGYQPQHF. CDR3 in DNA: TGTGCCACCAGTGACCCAGGGACAGGGAAGAGGGGTTATCAGCCCCAGCATTTT. The chain links TRBV24-1 to TRBJ1-5; TRBD1 agrees at 9 bases. Germline CDR1 reads KGHDR; CDR2 reads SFDVKD. The CDR3 is 18 residues long. Trimming at V came to 4 bases and at J to 5 bases, leaving 14 bases not matched to a gene.

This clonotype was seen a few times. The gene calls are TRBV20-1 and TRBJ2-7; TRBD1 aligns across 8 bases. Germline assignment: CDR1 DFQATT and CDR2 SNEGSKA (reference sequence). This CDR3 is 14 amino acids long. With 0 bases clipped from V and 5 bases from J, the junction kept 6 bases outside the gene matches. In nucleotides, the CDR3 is TGCAGTGCTAGAGACACGGACAGGGTCCACGAGCAGTACTTC. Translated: CSARDTDRVHEQYF.

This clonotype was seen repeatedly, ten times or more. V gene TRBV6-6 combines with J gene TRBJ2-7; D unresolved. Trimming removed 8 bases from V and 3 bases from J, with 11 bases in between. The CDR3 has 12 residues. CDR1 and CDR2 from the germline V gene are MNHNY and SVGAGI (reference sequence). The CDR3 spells CASRRTDYEQYF. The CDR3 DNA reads TGTGCCAGCCGACGGACGGACTACGAGCAGTACTTC.

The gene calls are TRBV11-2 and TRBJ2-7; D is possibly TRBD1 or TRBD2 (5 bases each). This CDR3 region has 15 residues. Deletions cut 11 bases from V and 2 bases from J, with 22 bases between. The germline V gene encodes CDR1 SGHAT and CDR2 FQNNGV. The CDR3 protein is CAWSVPGRQTYEQYF. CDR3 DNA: TGTGCCTGGAGTGTACCGGGACGGCAAACCTACGAGCAGTACTTC.

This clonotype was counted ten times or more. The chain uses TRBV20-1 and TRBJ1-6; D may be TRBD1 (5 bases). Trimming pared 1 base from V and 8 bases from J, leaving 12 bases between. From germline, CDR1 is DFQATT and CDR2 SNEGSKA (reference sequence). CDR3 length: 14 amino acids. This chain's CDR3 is CSARVSGWDSPLHF. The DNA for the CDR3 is TGCAGTGCTAGAGTTTCAGGGTGGGATTCACCCCTCCACTTT.

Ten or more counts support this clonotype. CDR3 sequence: CSGGQNTEAFF. As DNA, the CDR3 is TGCAGCGGTGGACAGAACACTGAAGCTTTCTTT. The chain employs TRBV29-1 and TRBJ1-1, with a tentative D call TRBD1 (5 bases). Germline V gene data show CDR1 as SQVTM and CDR2 as ANQGSEA. V shed 7 bases and J shed 1 base, with 7 bases lying between them. This CDR3 has 11 amino acids. The variable domain in full, with the rest retrieved from reference TRBV29-1 and TRBJ1-1, is SAVISQKPSRDICQRGTSLTIQCQVDSQVTMMFWYRQQPGQSLTLIATANQGSEATYESGFVIDKFPISRPNLTFSTLTVSNMSPEDSSIYLCSGGQNTEAFFGQGTRLTVV.

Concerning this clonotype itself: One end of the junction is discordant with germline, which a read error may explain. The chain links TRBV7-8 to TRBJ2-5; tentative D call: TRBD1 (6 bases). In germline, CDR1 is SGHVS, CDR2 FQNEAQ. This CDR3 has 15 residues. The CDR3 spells CASTPLGTLEETQYF. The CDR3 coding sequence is TGCGCCAGCACCCCCTTAGGGACACTAGAAGAGACCCAGTACTTC. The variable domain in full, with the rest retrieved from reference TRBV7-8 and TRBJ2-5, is GAGVSQSPRYKVAKRGQDVALRCDPISGHVSLFWYQQALGQGPEFLTYFQNEAQLDKSGLPSDRFFAERPEGSVSTLKIQRTQQEDSAVYLCASTPLGTLEETQYFGPGTRLLVL.

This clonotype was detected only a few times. The CDR3 reads CASSQDPESSGANVLTF. The CDR3 DNA reads TGCGCCAGCAGCCAAGATCCGGAGAGCTCTGGGGCCAACGTCCTGACTTTC. V and J are TRBV4-3 and TRBJ2-6; no clear D. CDR1 and CDR2 (germline): LGHNA, YSLEER. CDR3 length equals 17 residues. Trimming pared 0 bases from V and 0 bases from J, leaving 9 bases between.

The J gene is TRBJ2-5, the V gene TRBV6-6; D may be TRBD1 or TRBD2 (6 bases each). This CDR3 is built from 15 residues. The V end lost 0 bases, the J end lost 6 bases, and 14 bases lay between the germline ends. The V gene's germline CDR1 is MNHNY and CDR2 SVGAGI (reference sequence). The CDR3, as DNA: TGTGCCAGCAGTTACTCTGGGGGGCCGTCAAAGACCCAGTACTTC. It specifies CASSYSGGPSKTQYF.

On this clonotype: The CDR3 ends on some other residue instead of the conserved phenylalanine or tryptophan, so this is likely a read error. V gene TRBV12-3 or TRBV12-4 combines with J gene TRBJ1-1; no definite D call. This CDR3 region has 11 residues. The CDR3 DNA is TGTGCTAGTGCTATGAGTACTGAAGCTTTCCTT. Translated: CASAMSTEAFL.

This chain's CDR3 is CASSSRGGLYF. CDR3 nucleotides: TGTGCCAGCAGTTCGAGGGGAGGACTGTACTTC. The chain couples TRBV12-3 or TRBV12-4 to TRBJ2-5; D is possibly TRBD2 (6 bases). V lost 4 bases and J 13 bases, leaving 13 bases between the germline ends. This CDR3 has 11 amino acids.

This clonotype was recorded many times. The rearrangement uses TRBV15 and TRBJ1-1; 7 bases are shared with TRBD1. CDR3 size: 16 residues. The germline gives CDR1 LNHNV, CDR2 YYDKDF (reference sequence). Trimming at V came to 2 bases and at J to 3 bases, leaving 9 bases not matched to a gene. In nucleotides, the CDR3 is TGTGCCACCAGCAGAAACGAGGGGGCTCGGTACACTGAAGCTTTCTTT. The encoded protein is CATSRNEGARYTEAFF.

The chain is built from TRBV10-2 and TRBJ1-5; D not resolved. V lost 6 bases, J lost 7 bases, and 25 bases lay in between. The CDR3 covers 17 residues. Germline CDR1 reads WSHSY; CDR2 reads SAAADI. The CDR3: CASSQDWRPLAYQPQHF. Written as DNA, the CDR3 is TGCGCCAGCAGCCAAGATTGGAGACCCTTGGCGTACCAGCCCCAGCATTTT.